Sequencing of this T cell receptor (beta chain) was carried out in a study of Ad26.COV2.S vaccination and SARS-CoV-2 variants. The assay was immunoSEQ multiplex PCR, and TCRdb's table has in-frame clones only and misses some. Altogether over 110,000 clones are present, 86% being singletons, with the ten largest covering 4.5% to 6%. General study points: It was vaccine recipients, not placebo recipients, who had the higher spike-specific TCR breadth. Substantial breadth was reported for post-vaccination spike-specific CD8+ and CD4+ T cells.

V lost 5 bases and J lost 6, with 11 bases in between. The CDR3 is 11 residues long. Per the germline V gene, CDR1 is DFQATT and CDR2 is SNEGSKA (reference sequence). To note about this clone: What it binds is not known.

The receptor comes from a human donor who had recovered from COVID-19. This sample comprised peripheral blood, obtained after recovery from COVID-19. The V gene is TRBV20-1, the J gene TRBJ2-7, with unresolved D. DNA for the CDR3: TGCAGTGCTGGGTTTACCCTCGAGCAGTACTTC. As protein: CSAGFTLEQYF.